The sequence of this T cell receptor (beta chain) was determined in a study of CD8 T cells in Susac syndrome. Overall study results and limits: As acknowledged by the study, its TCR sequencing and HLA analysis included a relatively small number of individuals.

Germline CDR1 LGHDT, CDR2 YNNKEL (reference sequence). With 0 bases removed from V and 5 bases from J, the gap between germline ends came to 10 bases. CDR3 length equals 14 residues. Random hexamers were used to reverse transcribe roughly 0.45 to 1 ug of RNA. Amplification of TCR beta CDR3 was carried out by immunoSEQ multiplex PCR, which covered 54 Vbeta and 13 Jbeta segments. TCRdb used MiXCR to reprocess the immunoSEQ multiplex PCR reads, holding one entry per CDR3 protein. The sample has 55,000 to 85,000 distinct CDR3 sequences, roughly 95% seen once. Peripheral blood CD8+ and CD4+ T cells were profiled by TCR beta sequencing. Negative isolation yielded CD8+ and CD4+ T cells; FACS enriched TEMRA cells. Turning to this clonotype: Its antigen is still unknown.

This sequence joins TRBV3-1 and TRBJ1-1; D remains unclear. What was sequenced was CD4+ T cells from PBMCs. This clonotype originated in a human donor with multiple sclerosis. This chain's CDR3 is CASSQDKGRTEAFF. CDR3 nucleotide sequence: TGTGCCAGCAGCCAAGACAAAGGGCGGACTGAAGCTTTCTTT.